A selection of T cell receptor beta chains follows, all from one sample in a study of T cell changes during pregnancy in multiple sclerosis. TCRdb keeps only in-frame clones here, not all; method: immunoSEQ multiplex PCR. The data contain 50,000 or so clones, about 92% of them singletons. The sequencing used CD4+ T cells from peripheral blood mononuclear cells, collected after pregnancy. The receptors were sampled from a female donor with multiple sclerosis, enrolled in a pregnancy study. Each CDR3 is given with its conserved first and last residue. A D gene is named only where the DNA matches it firmly. The size of a clone is reported for some rows only, either as once, few or many, or as a class for expanded clones.

len,v_gene,j_gene,abundance,d_gene,CDR3nt,CDR3aa
18,TRBV4-1,TRBJ2-7,.,TRBD1,TGCGCCAGCAGCTCCCCCCCGGGCGCAGGACAGGGGCGGTACGAGCAGTACTTC,CASSSPPGAGQGRYEQYF
14,TRBV4-1,TRBJ2-1,.,.,TGCGCCAGCAGCCAATTACAGGAATACAATGAGCAGTTCTTC,CASSQLQEYNEQFF
15,TRBV9,TRBJ1-4,.,TRBD1,TGTGCCAGCAGCGTAGGGGGACAGGGAGATGAAAAACTGTTTTTT,CASSVGGQGDEKLFF
15,TRBV11-2,TRBJ2-7,.,TRBD1,TGTGCCAGCAGCCCTAGGACAGGGTTGTATCACGAGCAGTACTTC,CASSPRTGLYHEQYF
15,TRBV14,TRBJ2-6,.,TRBD1,TGTGCCAGCAGCGTCACAGGGGCGGGGGCCAACGTCCTGACTTTC,CASSVTGAGANVLTF
13,TRBV27,TRBJ1-6,.,.,TGTGCCAGCAGTTTCTTTCGAGGGTCACCCCTCCACTTT,CASSFFRGSPLHF
12,TRBV7-2,TRBJ2-7,.,.,TGTGCCAGCAGCCATACTTCGAGAGAGCAGTACTTC,CASSHTSREQYF
15,TRBV6-1,TRBJ2-7,.,TRBD2,TGTGCCAGTCGGGGGGGACTAGCGGTGTCCTACGAGCAGTACTTC,CASRGGLAVSYEQYF
17,TRBV18,TRBJ2-6,.,TRBD1,TGTGCCAGCAAACAGGGGCCTTTCGCCTCTGGGGCCAACGTCCTGACTTTC,CASKQGPFASGANVLTF
17,TRBV5-1,TRBJ2-1,.,TRBD2,TGCGCCAGCAGCTTGGACGGACTAGCGGGAGGCTACAATGAGCAGTTCTTC,CASSLDGLAGGYNEQFF
15,TRBV18,TRBJ1-5,.,.,TGTGCCAGCTCACCATCGGGAGGAAGCAATCAGCCCCAGCATTTT,CASSPSGGSNQPQHF
15,TRBV6-1,TRBJ1-4,once,.,TGTGCCAGCAGTGAATCGTACGGGAGTGGGGAAAAACTGTTTTTT,CASSESYGSGEKLFF
16,TRBV5-4,TRBJ1-2,.,.,TGTGCCAGCAGCTTGGCCATATCGGGAACCTTCTATGGCTACACCTTC,CASSLAISGTFYGYTF
15,TRBV9,TRBJ2-1,.,TRBD1,TGTGCCAGCAGCGTGACAGGGATAGGTTACAATGAGCAGTTCTTC,CASSVTGIGYNEQFF
17,TRBV28,TRBJ2-3,.,TRBD2,TGTGCCAGCAGTCCGGGACTAGCGGGGAGAATCGCAGATACGCAGTATTTT,CASSPGLAGRIADTQYF
16,TRBV6-6,TRBJ2-7,.,TRBD2,TGTGCCAGCAGTAGAGGGGGACAGCGGGAGGTCTACGAGCAGTACTTC,CASSRGGQREVYEQYF
13,TRBV28,TRBJ2-3,.,.,TGTGCCAGCAGGCTACAGGGAGCAGATACGCAGTATTTT,CASRLQGADTQYF
14,TRBV9,TRBJ2-2,.,.,TGTGCCAGCAGCGTAGTTACAGTGAACGGGGAGCTGTTTTTT,CASSVVTVNGELFF
12,TRBV11-2,TRBJ1-1,few,TRBD1,TGTGCCAGCAGCCAAGAGACAGGGTCGTGTATCTTT,CASSQETGSCIF
14,TRBV6-6,TRBJ2-3,.,TRBD2,TGTGCCAGCAGCCGCGGACTAGCGGGGGACACGCAGTATTTT,CASSRGLAGDTQYF
15,TRBV4-1,TRBJ2-1,.,.,TGCGCCAGCAGCCAAGGTTGGAGCTCCTACAATGAGCAGTTCTTC,CASSQGWSSYNEQFF
15,TRBV9,TRBJ1-1,once,.,TGTGCCAGCAGCTCAAGTAGGGGGTCAAACACTGAAGCTTTCTTT,CASSSSRGSNTEAFF
15,TRBV25-1,TRBJ2-7,.,.,TGTGCCAGCAGTGGGGGGGGCGCACCTCGGTACGAGCAGTACTTC,CASSGGGAPRYEQYF
14,TRBV6-5,TRBJ1-1,.,TRBD1,TGTGCCAGCAGGGGGACAGGGGCGGACACTGAAGCTTTCTTT,CASRGTGADTEAFF
14,TRBV19,TRBJ2-7,.,.,TGTGCCAGTAGTCGGGACACTCACACCTACGAGCAGTACTTC,CASSRDTHTYEQYF
16,TRBV21-1,TRBJ2-7,.,.,TGTGCCAGCAGCAAAGACCCCAGGGAAAGAAACTCCGAGCAGTACTTC,CASSKDPRERNSEQYF
12,TRBV29-1,TRBJ1-1,.,.,TGCAGCGTGTGGGGGGGGTACACTGAAGCTTTCTTT,CSVWGGYTEAFF
16,TRBV4-1,TRBJ2-3,.,TRBD2,TGCGCCAGCAGCCAAGATACTGGGACTATGGTAGATACGCAGTATTTT,CASSQDTGTMVDTQYF
13,TRBV6-6,TRBJ2-5,.,.,TGTGCCAGCAGTTACGACTTCCAAGAGACCCAGTACTTC,CASSYDFQETQYF
16,TRBV19,TRBJ1-2,.,.,TGTGCCAGTAGTACGTTAGGACAGAGAACTAACTATGGCTACACCTTC,CASSTLGQRTNYGYTF
13,TRBV18,TRBJ2-7,.,TRBD1,TGTGCCAGCTCCTTCCAGGGGGCCTACGAGCAGTACTTC,CASSFQGAYEQYF